A single sample is the source of the 10 T cell receptor beta chains below, sequenced in a study of blood T cell repertoires in COVID-19. Produced via immunoSEQ multiplex PCR; TCRdb's table is partial and in-frame only. The sample yields approximately 190,000 clones, approximately 79% seen once. The sample taken for sequencing was peripheral blood. Every receptor here comes from a man between 25 and 39 years old with active or convalescent COVID-19.

This clone was seen just once. The DNA for the CDR3 is TGTGCCAGCAGCGTAGTCGACTCCTCTGGAAACACCATATATTTT. Its translation is CASSVVDSSGNTIYF. This chain uses TRBV9 with TRBJ1-3; D gene ambiguous. The length of the CDR3 is 15 residues. Germline V gene lookup returns CDR1 SGDLS and CDR2 YYNGEE. The ends were cut back, 0 bases at V and 0 bases at J, with 7 bases in the middle. The whole variable domain, filled in from reference TRBV9 and TRBJ1-3, reads DSGVTQTPKHLITATGQRVTLRCSPRSGDLSVYWYQQSLDQGLQFLIQYYNGEERAKGNILERFSAQQFPDLHSELNLSSLELGDSALYFCASSVVDSSGNTIYFGEGSWLTVV.

In this sample, this clone turned up a few times. The V gene is TRBV14, the J gene TRBJ1-3; D gene ambiguous. CDR1 and CDR2 (germline): SGHDN, FVKESK. This CDR3 has 14 amino acids. V was clipped by 4 bases and J by 2 bases, with 9 bases between them. The CDR3 is CASSPTSTGNTIYF. The CDR3 nucleotides read TGTGCCAGCAGCCCTACTTCAACTGGAAACACCATATATTTT.

The chain joins TRBV28 to TRBJ1-1; 10 positions match TRBD1. CDR3 length: 14 amino acids. J lost 4 bases, V lost 5 bases, and 4 bases had no gene match. The germline V gene has CDR1 MDHEN and CDR2 SYDVKM. CDR3 in DNA: TGTGCCAGCAGTCCGACAGGGGGCCGCACTGAAGCTTTCTTT. The encoded protein is CASSPTGGRTEAFF.

The chain links TRBV9 to TRBJ2-7, with TRBD1 matching over 12 bases. The CDR3 runs 17 residues. V lost 0 bases, J lost 4 bases, and 8 bases stayed unmatched. From germline, CDR1 is SGDLS and CDR2 YYNGEE. In DNA, the CDR3 is TGTGCCAGCAGCGTAGATTCCGGGACAGGGGGCTCGTACGAGCAGTACTTC. Protein sequence: CASSVDSGTGGSYEQYF.

Notes on this clone: This specimen includes other DNA sequences encoding the same CDR3. The V call is TRBV5-1, the J call TRBJ1-1; TRBD1 matches 7 bases. V shed 4 bases, J shed 1 base, and the junction held 4 bases outside the gene matches. CDR3 length: 14 residues. CDR1 SGHRS and CDR2 YFSETQ come from the germline V gene. The CDR3: CASSPQGGNTEAFF. CDR3 DNA: TGCGCCAGCAGCCCGCAGGGGGGGAACACTGAAGCTTTCTTT. The whole variable domain, remainder taken from reference TRBV5-1 and TRBJ1-1, is KAGVTQTPRYLIKTRGQQVTLSCSPISGHRSVSWYQQTPGQGLQFLFEYFSETQRNKGNFPGRFSGRQFSNSRSEMNVSTLELGDSALYLCASSPQGGNTEAFFGQGTRLTVV.

As concerns this clone: At one end the junction does not follow the germline gene, possibly because of a read error. This chain connects TRBV14 to TRBJ1-1; D gene unclear. The germline V gene has CDR1 SGHDN and CDR2 FVKESK. The CDR3 runs to 15 residues. CDR3 region: CASSQDSHLNAEAFF. The CDR3 DNA reads TGTGCCAGCAGCCAAGATAGTCATCTGAACGCTGAAGCTTTCTTT.

This clone came up a few times. The chain couples TRBV14 to TRBJ1-1, with a weak D call TRBD1 (6 bases). Germline V gene sequence: CDR1 SGHDN, CDR2 FVKESK. The ends were cut back, 4 bases at V and 5 bases at J, with 17 bases in the middle. The CDR3 consists of 15 residues. The CDR3 bases are TGTGCCAGCAGCCGAAGATCCCCAGGGGAGACTGAAGCTTTCTTT. Residues: CASSRRSPGETEAFF.

This sequence joins TRBV2 and TRBJ2-3; TRBD1 might be the D (5 bases). Germline loops: CDR1 SNHLY, CDR2 FYNNEI. V gave up 10 bases and J gave up 3 bases, with 17 bases separating them. The CDR3 loop spans 14 amino acids. CDR3 amino acids: CATSRGPSTDTQYF. CDR3 nucleotide sequence: TGTGCCACCTCTAGGGGTCCCAGTACAGATACGCAGTATTTT.

The V and J genes are TRBV29-1 and TRBJ1-4; D gene ambiguous. The V gene's germline CDR1 is SQVTM and CDR2 ANQGSEA. Deletions cut 7 bases from V and 0 bases from J, with 9 bases between. This CDR3 region has 13 residues. The chain's CDR3 is CSAYRATNEKLFF. The CDR3 region has the DNA TGCAGCGCCTATCGGGCAACTAATGAAAAACTGTTTTTT. The full variable domain, rest sourced from reference TRBV29-1 and TRBJ1-4, is SAVISQKPSRDICQRGTSLTIQCQVDSQVTMMFWYRQQPGQSLTLIATANQGSEATYESGFVIDKFPISRPNLTFSTLTVSNMSPEDSSIYLCSAYRATNEKLFFGSGTQLSVL.

The V call is TRBV18, the J call TRBJ1-1; D is uncertain. The V gene lost 8 bases and the J gene lost 1 base, with 11 bases spanning the gap. The CDR3 contains 13 residues. Germline CDR1 KGHSH, CDR2 LQKENI. The CDR3 loop reads CASAREGNTEAFF. The CDR3 coding sequence is TGTGCCAGCGCCCGAGAGGGGAACACTGAAGCTTTCTTT.